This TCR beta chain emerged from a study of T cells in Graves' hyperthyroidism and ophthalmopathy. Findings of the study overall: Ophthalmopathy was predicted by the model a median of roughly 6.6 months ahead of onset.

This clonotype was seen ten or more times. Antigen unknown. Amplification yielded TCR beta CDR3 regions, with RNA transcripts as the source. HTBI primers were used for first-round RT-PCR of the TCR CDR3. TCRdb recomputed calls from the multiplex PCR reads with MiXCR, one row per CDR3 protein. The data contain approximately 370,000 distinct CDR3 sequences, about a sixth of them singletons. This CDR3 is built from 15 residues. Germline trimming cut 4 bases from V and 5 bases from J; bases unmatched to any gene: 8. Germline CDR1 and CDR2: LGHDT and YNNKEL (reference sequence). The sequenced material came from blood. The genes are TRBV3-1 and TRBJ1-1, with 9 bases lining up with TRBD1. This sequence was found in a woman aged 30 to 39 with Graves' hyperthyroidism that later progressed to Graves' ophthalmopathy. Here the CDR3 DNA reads TGTGCCAGCAGCCGGGACAGGGAGGGAGGAACTGAAGCTTTCTTT. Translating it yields CASSRDREGGTEAFF.